This TCR beta chain emerged from a study of yellow fever vaccine responses in identical twins. For this clonotype: Its antigen is undetermined.

TCRdb independently ran MiXCR on the RT-PCR reads; one entry per CDR3 protein. The table shows roughly 2,200 distinct CDR3 sequences, with approximately 82% occurring only once. The CDR3 is made up of 15 amino acids. Trimming pared 5 bases from V and 1 base from J, leaving 14 bases between. Per germline, CDR1 SGHNT and CDR2 YENEEA. General study findings and limits: Reported findings indicate that twins' vaccine T cell responses seemed partially convergent, partially personalized.

The V call is TRBV11-3, the J call TRBJ2-5, with a weak D call TRBD1 (5 bases). This clonotype was sampled from a female donor who received the yellow fever vaccine. The sequencing used T cells from blood (PBMCs), unsorted or a sorted subset (not recorded which), collected before or after yellow fever vaccination (not recorded which). CDR3 sequence reads: CASSPDGAAQETQYF. The CDR3 region has the DNA TGTGCCAGCAGCCCCGATGGGGCGGCCCAAGAGACCCAGTACTTC. The entire variable domain, with the rest obtained from reference TRBV11-3 and TRBJ2-5, is as follows: EAGVVQSPRYKIIEKKQPVAFWCNPISGHNTLYWYLQNLGQGPELLIRYENEEAVDDSQLPKDRFSAERLKGVDSTLKIQPAELGDSAVYLCASSPDGAAQETQYFGPGTRLLVL.